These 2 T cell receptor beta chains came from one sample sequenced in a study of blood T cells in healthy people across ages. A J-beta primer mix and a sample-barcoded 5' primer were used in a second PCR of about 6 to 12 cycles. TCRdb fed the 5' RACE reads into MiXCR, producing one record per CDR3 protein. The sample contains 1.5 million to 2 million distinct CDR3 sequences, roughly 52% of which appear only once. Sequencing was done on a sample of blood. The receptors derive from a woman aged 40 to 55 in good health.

The CDR3 nucleotides read TGTGCCAGCAGTTCCCCTAGGACTGAGCAGTTCTTC. Protein: CASSSPRTEQFF. The chain carries TRBV28 and TRBJ2-1; unclear D gene. Germline lookup yields CDR1 MDHEN and CDR2 SYDVKM. V was cut by 4 bases and J by 9 bases, with 10 bases left in between. This CDR3 has 12 residues.

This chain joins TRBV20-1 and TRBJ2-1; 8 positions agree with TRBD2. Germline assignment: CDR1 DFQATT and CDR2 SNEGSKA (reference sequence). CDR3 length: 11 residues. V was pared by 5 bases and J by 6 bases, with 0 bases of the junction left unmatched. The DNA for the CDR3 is TGCAGTGCTGGGACTAGCAATGAGCAGTTCTTC. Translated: CSAGTSNEQFF.